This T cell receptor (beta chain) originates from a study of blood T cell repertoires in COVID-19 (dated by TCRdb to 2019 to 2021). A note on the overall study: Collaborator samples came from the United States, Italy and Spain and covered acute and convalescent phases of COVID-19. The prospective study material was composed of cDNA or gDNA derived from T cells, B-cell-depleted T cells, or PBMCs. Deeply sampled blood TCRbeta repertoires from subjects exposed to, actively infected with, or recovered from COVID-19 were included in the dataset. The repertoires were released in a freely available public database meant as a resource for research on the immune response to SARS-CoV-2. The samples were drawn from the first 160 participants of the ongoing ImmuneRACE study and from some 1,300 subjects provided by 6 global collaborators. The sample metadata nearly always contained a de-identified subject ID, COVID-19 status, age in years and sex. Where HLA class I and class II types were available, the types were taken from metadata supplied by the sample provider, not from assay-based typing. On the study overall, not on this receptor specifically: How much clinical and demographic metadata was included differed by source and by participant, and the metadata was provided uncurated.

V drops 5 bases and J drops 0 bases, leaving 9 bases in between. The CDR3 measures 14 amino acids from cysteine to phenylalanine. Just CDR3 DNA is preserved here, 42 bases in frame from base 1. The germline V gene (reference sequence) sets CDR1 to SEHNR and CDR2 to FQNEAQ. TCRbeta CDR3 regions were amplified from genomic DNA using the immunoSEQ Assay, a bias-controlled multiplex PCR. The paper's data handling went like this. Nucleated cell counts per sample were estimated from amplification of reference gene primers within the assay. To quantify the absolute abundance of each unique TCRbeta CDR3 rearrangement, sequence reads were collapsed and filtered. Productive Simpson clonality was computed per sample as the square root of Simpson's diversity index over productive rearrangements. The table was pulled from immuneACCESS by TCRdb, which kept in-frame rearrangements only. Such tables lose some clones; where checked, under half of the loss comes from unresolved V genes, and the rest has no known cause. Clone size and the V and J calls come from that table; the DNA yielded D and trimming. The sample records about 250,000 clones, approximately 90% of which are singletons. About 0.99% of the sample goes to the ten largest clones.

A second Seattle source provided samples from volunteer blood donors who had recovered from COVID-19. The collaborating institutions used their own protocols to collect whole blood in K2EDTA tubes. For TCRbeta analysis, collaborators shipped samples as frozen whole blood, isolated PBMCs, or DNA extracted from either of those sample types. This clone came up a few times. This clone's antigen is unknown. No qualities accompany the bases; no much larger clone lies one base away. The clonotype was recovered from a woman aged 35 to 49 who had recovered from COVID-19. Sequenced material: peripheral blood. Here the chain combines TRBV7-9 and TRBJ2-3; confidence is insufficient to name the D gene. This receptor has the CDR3 CASSPRISTDTQYF. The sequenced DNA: TGTGCCAGCAGCCCCAGGATAAGCACAGATACGCAGTATTTT.